This T cell receptor beta chain was recorded in a study of identical twins. Regarding the study as a whole: The abundant beta clonotypes from cord blood had fewer insertions, and memory repertoires had none of this.

This clonotype was seen a handful of times. Its antigen is not identified. V shed 2 bases and J shed 5 bases, with 4 bases lying between them. The CDR3 is 12 residues long. Unique molecular identifiers were present on the cDNA, which also gained a universal primer site by template switching. TCRdb used MiXCR to reprocess the 5' RACE reads, holding one entry per CDR3 protein. The repertoire holds some 200,000 distinct CDR3 sequences, with around 8% as singletons. Another study also made use of these data, one on yellow fever vaccine responses in identical twins.

The sequence came from a woman under 30 in good health. The rearrangement uses TRBV23-1 and TRBJ2-1; D remains ambiguous. TRBV23-1 is an ORF; its function is uncertain. The sequencing input was memory (CD45RO+) T cells sorted from blood. This CDR3 is CASSQLNNEQFF. The DNA for the CDR3 is TGCGCCAGCAGTCAACTAAACAATGAGCAGTTCTTC.